This TCR beta chain was sequenced in a study of tumor-infiltrating lymphocytes in primary liver carcinoma. Study-level background: Primary liver carcinoma, confirmed by histopathology, was surgically resected. Lesions, classed as T1-T3 N0M0, spanned about 4 to 10 cm across.

The sample holds a few counts of this clonotype. Its antigen remains unknown. Trimming took 2 bases from V and 5 from J, leaving 12 bases between them. Germline V CDR1 and CDR2: GTSNPN, SVGIG (reference sequence). This CDR3 region has 13 residues. Study-wide results and limits: The bulk unsorted samples meant that CD4+ and CD8+ repertoires went uncompared. A significantly higher top-250-clone fraction was found in tumors than in blood (p = 0.039).

RNA isolated from unsorted whole blood supplied the blood RNA, with germline DNA also extracted. Starting from about 0.5 ug of total RNA, TCR beta cDNA was produced with a primer in the constant region. Amplification in three nested multiplex PCR rounds with slightly modified ARM-PCR gave rise to TCR beta libraries. The two initial PCR rounds, 9 to 11 cycles each, used TRBV1-TRBV30 forward and C-beta reverse primers. From the multiplex PCR reads, TCRdb called clonotypes with MiXCR, one entry per CDR3 protein. The repertoire holds about 180,000 distinct CDR3 sequences, with roughly three fifths as singletons.

The sequenced sample was peripheral blood. This TCR was sampled from a man between 35 and 55 years old with primary liver carcinoma and hepatitis B virus infection. The chain joins TRBV30 to TRBJ2-5; possibly TRBD1 for D (5 bases). The CDR3 protein is CAWSRQQWETQYF. CDR3 sequence (DNA): TGTGCCTGGAGTAGACAGCAGTGGGAGACCCAGTACTTC.